A single sample gave rise to the 27 T cell receptor beta chains below, sequenced in a study of monozygotic twins with inflammatory bowel disease. After re-calling the 5' RACE reads, TCRdb lists one entry per CDR3 protein, DNA absent. The table lists about 200,000 distinct CDR3 sequences, with roughly 7.7% in the top ten. Sequencing was done on a sample of blood. The receptors originated from a human donor with ulcerative colitis or Crohn's disease, or a healthy co-twin of an affected twin (not recorded which).

The rearrangement joins TRBV3-1 to TRBJ2-5; without DNA, the TCRdb call of TRBD1 cannot be checked. This CDR3 comprises 14 residues. Per germline, CDR1 LGHDT and CDR2 YNNKEL (reference sequence). The CDR3 loop is CASSHPPAQETQYF.

The chain carries TRBV20-1 and TRBJ2-1; the D gene TCRdb calls, TRBD2, cannot be checked with no DNA. The germline V gene has CDR1 DFQATT and CDR2 SNEGSKA (reference sequence). The CDR3 has 19 amino acids. The CDR3: CSARTGTSGTLGSYNEQFF.

The V call is TRBV4-1, the J call TRBJ2-3; as DNA is missing, the TRBD1 call by TCRdb cannot be tested. This CDR3 spans 16 amino acids. Germline assignment: CDR1 MGHRA and CDR2 YSYEKL. The CDR3 sequence: CASSPGDRGPQDTQYF.

The V call is TRBV7-6, the J call TRBJ1-1. The germline V gene has CDR1 SGHVS and CDR2 FNYEAQ. CDR3 size: 13 residues. CDR3: CASSGREDTEAFF.

The V and J genes are TRBV28 and TRBJ2-7; TCRdb reports TRBD1, a call that lacks DNA to check it against. Germline V gene sequence: CDR1 MDHEN, CDR2 SYDVKM. CDR3 length: 16 amino acids. The CDR3 spells CATSQSTGARGYEQYF.

The chain joins TRBV19 to TRBJ1-5. The CDR3 is 16 amino acids. Germline lookup yields CDR1 LNHDA and CDR2 SQIVND (reference sequence). CDR3 sequence: CASRPSGIPSNQPQHF.

V usage is TRBV20-1 and J usage is TRBJ1-5; TCRdb gives TRBD1 as the D gene, but with no DNA this cannot be confirmed. The length of the CDR3 is 14 residues. Germline V CDR1 and CDR2: DFQATT, SNEGSKA (reference sequence). CDR3: CSASDSTTDQPQHF.

The V call is TRBV19, the J call TRBJ1-1. This CDR3 is 13 amino acids long. CDR1 and CDR2 (germline): LNHDA, SQIVND (reference sequence). CDR3 sequence reads: CASSPAVNTEAFF.

The chain is built from TRBV30 and TRBJ1-1; TCRdb lists TRBD1, though no DNA is available to test this call. Germline V lookup: CDR1 GTSNPN, CDR2 SVGIG (reference sequence). This CDR3 has 12 residues. The CDR3 is CAWSVFWGEAFF.

V and J are TRBV20-1 and TRBJ2-1. The CDR3 is 14 residues long. From germline, CDR1 is DFQATT and CDR2 SNEGSKA (reference sequence). CDR3 sequence: CSANADFSYNEQFF.

CDR3 protein: CASSLGSRTRTGELFF. This chain links TRBV5-1 with TRBJ2-2; with no DNA, the TCRdb D assignment of TRBD2 cannot be verified. The CDR3 consists of 16 residues. The germline CDR1 and CDR2 sequences are SGHRS and YFSETQ.

The V call is TRBV5-1, the J call TRBJ2-7; TCRdb picks TRBD1, but there is no DNA to check that call. There are 14 residues in the CDR3. Germline CDR1 and CDR2: SGHRS and YFSETQ. Here the CDR3 reads CASSYGTGSREQYF.

The chain carries TRBV19 and TRBJ2-6. The germline CDR1 and CDR2 sequences are LNHDA and SQIVND (reference sequence). This CDR3 region has 18 residues. CDR3 sequence reads: CASRRWEAPNSGANVLTF.

The chain couples TRBV29-1 to TRBJ2-7. Germline V lookup: CDR1 SQVTM, CDR2 ANQGSEA. CDR3 length: 11 amino acids. CDR3 in amino acids: CSARKVDEQYF.

The chain joins TRBV24-1 to TRBJ2-1; TCRdb returns TRBD1, unconfirmable since there is no DNA. Germline values: CDR1 KGHDR, CDR2 SFDVKD. There are 17 residues in the CDR3. The chain's CDR3 is CATSDRAGGQGTNEQFF.

This chain joins TRBV29-1 and TRBJ2-7; the TCRdb call, TRBD1, lacks DNA for checking. Germline V gene lookup returns CDR1 SQVTM and CDR2 ANQGSEA. The CDR3 spans 13 residues. Here the CDR3 reads CSVGRTGTYEQYF.

The chain employs TRBV5-1 and TRBJ2-1; TCRdb gives TRBD2 as the D gene, but with no DNA this cannot be confirmed. Germline V gene lookup returns CDR1 SGHRS and CDR2 YFSETQ. CDR3 length: 15 residues. CDR3 sequence reads: CASRARGPQGHEQFF.

The rearrangement links TRBV6-5 to TRBJ2-6; as DNA is missing, the TRBD1 call by TCRdb cannot be tested. There are 18 residues in the CDR3. Germline V gene data show CDR1 as MNHEY and CDR2 as SVGAGI. CDR3 amino acids: CASSYSGQGAAGANVLTF.

This chain links TRBV20-1 with TRBJ2-4. Germline CDR1 is DFQATT and CDR2 is SNEGSKA (reference sequence). The CDR3 runs 14 residues. The CDR3 region is CSARDQGRGNIQYF.

This chain uses TRBV18 with TRBJ1-1; TCRdb's assignment of TRBD1 cannot be checked, as there is no DNA. Germline-derived CDR1 and CDR2 are KGHSH and LQKENI. The CDR3 covers 14 residues. This CDR3 is CASSPSLDLTEAFF.

CDR3: CASSQDGGTPNYGYTF. The chain employs TRBV3-1 and TRBJ1-2. The CDR3 is made up of 16 amino acids. Germline V gene sequence: CDR1 LGHDT, CDR2 YNNKEL (reference sequence).

The chain couples TRBV5-6 to TRBJ1-1. The germline V gene encodes CDR1 SGHDT and CDR2 YYEEEE. This CDR3 region has 14 residues. CDR3 in amino acids: CASSSGPTNTEAFF. The full variable domain, with the rest looked up from reference TRBV5-6 and TRBJ1-1, is DAGVTQSPTHLIKTRGQQVTLRCSPKSGHDTVSWYQQALGQGPQFIFQYYEEEERQRGNFPDRFSGHQFPNYSSELNVNALLLGDSALYLCASSSGPTNTEAFFGQGTRLTVV.

The chain joins TRBV6-5 to TRBJ2-3. Per germline, CDR1 MNHEY and CDR2 SVGAGI. CDR3 size: 13 residues. The CDR3 here is CASRGIAVDTQYF.

The chain uses TRBV7-8 and TRBJ2-7; TCRdb reports TRBD1, a call that lacks DNA to check it against. The CDR3 totals 15 residues. Germline loops: CDR1 SGHVS, CDR2 FQNEAQ. The CDR3 sequence is CASSLASGGVSGQYF.

The CDR3: CASSQDHPTRETQYF. The V gene is TRBV4-1, the J gene TRBJ2-5. The CDR3 spans 15 residues. Germline CDR1 and CDR2: MGHRA and YSYEKL.

The genes are TRBV10-3 and TRBJ2-1; the D call of TRBD1 rests on TCRdb alone, since no DNA is present to check it. There are 13 residues in the CDR3. Germline lookup yields CDR1 ENHRY and CDR2 SYGVKD. The CDR3 reads CAISEGGSNEQFF.

The rearrangement uses TRBV6-2 or TRBV6-3 and TRBJ1-1. The CDR3 is 12 amino acids. From germline, CDR1 is MNHEY and CDR2 SVGEGT. CDR3: CASSPAGLEAFF.